This TCR beta chain was recovered during a study of identical twins. The CDR3 consists of 16 residues. In germline, CDR1 is ENHRY, CDR2 SYGVKD. The trim removed 3 bases at V and 5 bases at J, leaving 10 bases unmatched. This clonotype was counted a few times. TCRdb itself ran the 5' RACE reads through MiXCR, one entry per CDR3 protein. Altogether 450,000 to 600,000 distinct CDR3 sequences are present, around 20% being singletons, with the ten largest covering about 0.48%. The data also belong to a second study, concerning yellow fever vaccine responses in identical twins.

The receptor's source is a young woman in good health. Sequencing input: CD4+ T cells sorted from blood. The chain employs TRBV10-3 and TRBJ2-1, with 7 positions matching TRBD2. The CDR3 sequence: CAISDKAGDNNNEQFF. CDR3 sequence (DNA): TGTGCCATCAGTGATAAGGCGGGAGATAACAACAATGAGCAGTTCTTC.